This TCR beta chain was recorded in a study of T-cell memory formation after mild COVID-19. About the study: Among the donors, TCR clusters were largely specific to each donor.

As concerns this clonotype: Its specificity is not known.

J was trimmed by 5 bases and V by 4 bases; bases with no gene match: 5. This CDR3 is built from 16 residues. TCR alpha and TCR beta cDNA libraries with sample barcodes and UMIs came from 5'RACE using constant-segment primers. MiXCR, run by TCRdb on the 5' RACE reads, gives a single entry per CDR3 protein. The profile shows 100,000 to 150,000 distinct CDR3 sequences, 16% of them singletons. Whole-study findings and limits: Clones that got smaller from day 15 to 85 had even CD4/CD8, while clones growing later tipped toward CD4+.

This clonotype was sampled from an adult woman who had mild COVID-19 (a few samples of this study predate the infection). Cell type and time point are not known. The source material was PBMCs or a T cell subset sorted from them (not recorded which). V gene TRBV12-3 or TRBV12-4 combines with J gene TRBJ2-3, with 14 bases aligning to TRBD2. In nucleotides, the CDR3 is TGTGCCAGCAGTTGGACTAGCGGGGGGCCGGGAGATACGCAGTATTTT. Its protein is CASSWTSGGPGDTQYF.